This T cell receptor (beta chain) was sequenced in a study of identical twins. The study, taken as a whole, reports: When twins shared out-of-frame alpha sequences, those sequences had excess low generation probability. Memory repertoires showed no such pattern, whereas abundant cord blood beta clonotypes carried fewer insertions.

This clonotype was detected many times. Its antigen is unknown. There are 13 residues in the CDR3. The germline V gene has CDR1 MNHEY and CDR2 SVGEGT. The ends lost 5 bases at V and 6 bases at J; junction bases unmatched: 3. Template switching created a universal primer site, and the cDNA included unique molecular identifiers. TCRdb re-derived calls from the 5' RACE reads in MiXCR, one entry per CDR3 protein. The sample yields about 150,000 distinct CDR3 sequences, around 3.5% seen once. Healthy Caucasians provided all donations. The sample taken for sequencing was memory T cells sorted from blood. This clonotype was sampled from a man aged 18 to 30 in good health. This chain links TRBV6-2 or TRBV6-3 with TRBJ1-5, with 8 nucleotides matching TRBD1. CDR3 sequence: CASSRTGSQPQHF. In DNA form, the CDR3 reads TGTGCCAGCAGTCGGACAGGGAGTCAGCCCCAGCATTTT.